One sample yielded the 8 T cell receptor beta chains listed below, sequenced in a study of tumor-infiltrating lymphocytes in localized non-small cell lung cancer. The method was immunoSEQ multiplex PCR; TCRdb's version includes in-frame clones alone and lacks a portion of them. This sample has roughly 8,400 clones, with 77% found just once. Material: lung tumor tissue. These receptors all come from a human donor with non-small cell lung cancer.

The gene calls are TRBV2 and TRBJ2-1; no reliable D call. Germline values: CDR1 SNHLY, CDR2 FYNNEI. V lost 4 bases to trimming and J lost 4 bases, with 14 bases between them. The CDR3 covers 15 residues. The CDR3 sequence is CASSVAAIPYNEQFF. The CDR3 coding sequence is TGTGCCAGCAGTGTCGCGGCGATTCCTTACAATGAGCAGTTCTTC.

This chain uses TRBV2 with TRBJ2-3; D is unresolved. The CDR3 is 14 residues long. Trimming removed 7 bases at V and 3 bases at J, with 14 bases between. Germline V lookup: CDR1 SNHLY, CDR2 FYNNEI. The CDR3: CASTKNSETDTQYF. The CDR3 DNA reads TGTGCCAGCACTAAAAACTCAGAAACAGATACGCAGTATTTT. The full variable domain, with the rest looked up from reference TRBV2 and TRBJ2-3, is EPEVTQTPSHQVTQMGQEVILRCVPISNHLYFYWYRQILGQKVEFLVSFYNNEISEKSEIFDDQFSVERPDGSNFTLKIRSTKLEDSAMYFCASTKNSETDTQYFGPGTRLTVL.

This clone was observed a handful of times. Other DNA variants within this sample encode the same CDR3. The chain is built from TRBV4-1 and TRBJ1-2; the match to TRBD1 covers 8 bases. The junction had 10 bases not matched to a gene; V was cut back by 3 bases and J by 4 bases. CDR1 is MGHRA and CDR2 is YSYEKL in the germline V gene. This CDR3 is 16 amino acids long. CDR3 in DNA: TGCGCCAGCAGCCAGGAAGGACAGGGAGTAGGCTATGGCTACACCTTC. It encodes CASSQEGQGVGYGYTF.

In this sample, this clone turned up once. V and J are TRBV6-6 and TRBJ1-1, with 7 nucleotides matching TRBD1. From germline, CDR1 is MNHNY and CDR2 SVGAGI (reference sequence). V was clipped by 2 bases and J by 5 bases; unmatched bases: 11. The CDR3 runs to 16 residues. DNA for the CDR3: TGTGCCAGCAGTTACCTACCGAAACAGGGGCGGACTGAAGCTTTCTTT. Amino acids: CASSYLPKQGRTEAFF.

This chain joins TRBV29-1 and TRBJ1-1, with 12 positions matching TRBD1. Germline CDR1 is SQVTM and CDR2 is ANQGSEA. This CDR3 spans 13 amino acids. After removal of 4 bases from V and 8 bases from J, the junction contained 5 bases not matched to a gene. The CDR3: CSVVRDRGREAFF. The CDR3 DNA is TGCAGCGTTGTGCGGGACAGGGGGCGCGAAGCTTTCTTT.

The rearrangement uses TRBV4-3 and TRBJ1-2; no clear D gene. Looked up from germline, CDR1 is LGHNA and CDR2 is YSLEER. The V and J ends lost 3 bases and 6 bases respectively, with 11 bases between them. This CDR3 has 13 amino acids. The CDR3 sequence is CASSQARAHGYTF. The CDR3 bases are TGCGCCAGCAGCCAGGCCAGAGCCCATGGCTACACCTTC.

The rearrangement joins TRBV23-1 to TRBJ2-5; 10 nucleotides match TRBD2. TRBV23-1 is an ORF, with its function uncertain. V shed 0 bases and J 4 bases; nucleotides not matched to a gene: 5. The CDR3 extends over 16 amino acids. DNA for the CDR3: TGCGCCAGCAGTCAATCGCCAGCGGGAGGGGGAGAGACCCAGTACTTC. It codes for CASSQSPAGGGETQYF.

The chain carries TRBV5-1 and TRBJ2-1; weak D call: TRBD2 (5 bases). The CDR3 consists of 16 residues. Trimming stripped 0 bases from V and 7 bases from J, with 17 bases between. Germline CDR1 is SGHRS and CDR2 is YFSETQ. The CDR3 DNA reads as TGCGCCAGCAGCTTGGAGGAGGCGGAACCGTGGAATGAGCAGTTCTTC. Translating it yields CASSLEEAEPWNEQFF. Using reference TRBV5-1 and TRBJ2-1 for the parts outside the CDR3, the full variable domain is KAGVTQTPRYLIKTRGQQVTLSCSPISGHRSVSWYQQTPGQGLQFLFEYFSETQRNKGNFPGRFSGRQFSNSRSEMNVSTLELGDSALYLCASSLEEAEPWNEQFFGPGTRLTVL.